Each of the 15 T cell receptor beta chains below was sequenced from the same sample in a study of blood T cell repertoires in COVID-19. Measured with immunoSEQ multiplex PCR; TCRdb has only the in-frame clones, and not every one. The sample records 26,000 or so clones, roughly 91% being singletons. Sequencing was done on a sample of peripheral blood. The source is a human donor in a cohort sampled during active COVID-19. The donor label of this sample is uncertain.

The genes are TRBV27 and TRBJ1-6; tentatively, D is TRBD1 (6 bases). Looked up from germline, CDR1 is MNHEY and CDR2 is SMNVEV (reference sequence). With 4 bases removed from V and 7 bases from J, the gap between germline ends came to 20 bases. There are 17 residues in the CDR3. The CDR3 DNA reads as TGTGCCAGCAGTTCAACCGACAAGGGGGAGCAAAATTCACCCCTCCACTTT. Protein product: CASSSTDKGEQNSPLHF.

The V and J genes are TRBV27 and TRBJ1-2; 7 positions agree with TRBD1. CDR3 length equals 12 residues. J gave up 8 bases and V 6 bases, and 6 bases lay outside the gene matches. The germline V gene encodes CDR1 MNHEY and CDR2 SMNVEV (reference sequence). CDR3: CASSQQGTGYTF. CDR3 nucleotide sequence: TGTGCCAGCAGCCAACAGGGGACCGGCTACACCTTC.

The J gene is TRBJ1-5, the V gene TRBV7-2; D may be TRBD1 (5 bases). The CDR3 loop spans 14 amino acids. Trimming removed 1 base from V and 5 bases from J, with 9 bases in between. CDR1 and CDR2 from the germline V gene are SGHTA and FQGNSA. The CDR3 loop is CASSLVDTYQPQHF. The CDR3 DNA follows: TGTGCCAGCAGCTTAGTGGACACCTATCAGCCCCAGCATTTT.

This clone occurred once. The chain uses TRBV5-1 and TRBJ2-1, with D perhaps TRBD1 (5 bases). The V end was cut by 4 bases, the J end by 0 bases, with 11 bases between. Per the germline V gene, CDR1 is SGHRS and CDR2 is YFSETQ. The CDR3 loop spans 15 amino acids. CDR3 DNA sequence: TGCGCCAGCAGCCTTGACAGCAGCTCCTACAATGAGCAGTTCTTC. This translates into CASSLDSSSYNEQFF.

CDR3 region: CASSPSRQGNEQFF. CDR3 nucleotides: TGTGCCAGCTCACCAAGTAGACAGGGGAATGAGCAGTTCTTC. V gene TRBV18 combines with J gene TRBJ2-1, with 8 bases that match TRBD1. Germline loops: CDR1 KGHSH, CDR2 LQKENI. With V trimmed by 2 bases and J by 7 bases, 4 bases remained unmatched. The CDR3 totals 14 residues.

This chain connects TRBV12-3 or TRBV12-4 to TRBJ2-3; tentative D call: TRBD1 (5 bases). This CDR3 region has 13 residues. The V gene lost 5 bases and the J gene lost 5 bases, with 11 bases spanning the gap. The CDR3 loop is CASSRNRLDTQYF. In nucleotides, the CDR3 is TGTGCCAGCAGTCGAAACAGGTTAGATACGCAGTATTTT.

The genes are TRBV19 and TRBJ1-6; 10 bases are a match to TRBD1. Germline CDR1 reads LNHDA; CDR2 reads SQIVND (reference sequence). Trimming took 3 bases from V and 6 from J; bases not matched to a gene: 5. CDR3 length: 16 amino acids. DNA of the CDR3: TGTGCCAGTAGTATGGGACAGGGGATCGGTAATTCACCCCTCCACTTT. This translates into CASSMGQGIGNSPLHF.

The chain couples TRBV9 to TRBJ2-1; TRBD2 matches 11 bases. V dropped 3 bases and J dropped 7; count of bases not matched to a gene: 6. The CDR3 spans 15 residues. CDR1 is SGDLS, CDR2 YYNGEE, per germline. CDR3 nucleotide sequence: TGTGCCAGCAGCGCCAGACTAGCGGGGAAGAATGAGCAGTTCTTC. As protein: CASSARLAGKNEQFF.

The chain uses TRBV18 and TRBJ1-6; a weak D match, TRBD1 (5 bases). V was cut by 2 bases and J by 7 bases, with 18 bases left in between. The CDR3 is 17 amino acids. The germline gives CDR1 KGHSH, CDR2 LQKENI. The CDR3 sequence: CASSPIRPATGNSPLHF. In nucleotides, the CDR3 is TGTGCCAGCTCACCAATACGTCCTGCTACAGGCAATTCACCCCTCCACTTT.

This chain uses TRBV10-3 with TRBJ1-5; TRBD1 agrees at 9 bases. The CDR3 extends over 15 amino acids. The V gene's germline CDR1 is ENHRY and CDR2 SYGVKD. Trimming took 6 bases from V and 0 from J; bases not matched to a gene: 3. The CDR3 sequence: CAISPGQGSNQPQHF. Written as DNA, the CDR3 is TGTGCCATCAGCCCGGGACAGGGTAGCAATCAGCCCCAGCATTTT.

The gene calls are TRBV9 and TRBJ1-1; 9 bases line up with TRBD1. CDR3 size: 17 residues. The V and J ends lost 4 bases and 4 bases, in that order; junction bases with no gene match: 14. The germline V gene has CDR1 SGDLS and CDR2 YYNGEE. The CDR3 DNA reads as TGTGCCAGCAGCAAAAGCGTTTTACAGGGGGCCTCCACTGAAGCTTTCTTT. It codes for CASSKSVLQGASTEAFF.

This clone is a singleton in its sample. The gene calls are TRBV28 and TRBJ1-3; D is possibly TRBD1 (5 bases). V shed 3 bases and J shed 3 bases, with 6 bases lying between them. This CDR3 region has 13 residues. CDR1 is MDHEN, CDR2 SYDVKM, per germline. The CDR3 protein is CASSLTVGNTIYF. Written as DNA, the CDR3 is TGTGCCAGCAGTTTGACAGTTGGAAACACCATATATTTT.

V is TRBV19 and J is TRBJ2-1; TRBD1 matches at 7 bases. Per the germline V gene, CDR1 is LNHDA and CDR2 is SQIVND (reference sequence). V was clipped by 4 bases and J by 0 bases; unmatched bases: 6. The CDR3 extends over 16 amino acids. CDR3 loop: CASSTLTGSSYNEQFF. The CDR3 DNA follows: TGTGCCAGTAGTACTTTGACAGGGAGCTCCTACAATGAGCAGTTCTTC.

This chain joins TRBV5-5 and TRBJ2-1; weak D call: TRBD1 (7 bases). The CDR3 totals 15 residues. V was clipped by 0 bases and J by 6 bases, with 13 bases between them. CDR1 SGHKS and CDR2 YYEKEE come from the germline V gene (reference sequence). CDR3 region: CASSLGQGGGNEQFF. CDR3 nucleotide sequence: TGTGCCAGCAGCTTGGGTCAGGGGGGAGGCAATGAGCAGTTCTTC.

The chain joins TRBV4-1 to TRBJ2-1; weak D call: TRBD2 (5 bases). CDR1 is MGHRA and CDR2 is YSYEKL in the germline V gene. The CDR3 extends over 15 amino acids. Deletions cut 5 bases from V and 5 bases from J, with 16 bases between. The CDR3 is CASSNGLENNNEQFF. Here the CDR3 DNA reads TGCGCCAGCAGCAACGGACTGGAGAACAACAATGAGCAGTTCTTC.